The 30 T cell receptor beta chains presented below share a single source sample, sequenced in a study of long-term antiretroviral therapy in people with HIV. Assay version v3.0 of immunoSEQ was used, and it was run at survey level. Assay: immunoSEQ multiplex PCR; the TCRdb copy retains only in-frame clones and omits some. The table lists about 16,000 clones, 70% to 90% of them singletons, with around 4.9% in the top ten. The starting material was unsorted PBMCs, obtained 0.5 years after starting antiretroviral therapy. These receptors originate from a woman between 40 and 50 years old with HIV.

This chain connects TRBV11-3 to TRBJ2-7; tentatively, D is TRBD2 (6 bases). Trimming removed 2 bases at V and 5 bases at J, with 13 bases between. Per the germline V gene, CDR1 is SGHNT and CDR2 is YENEEA. CDR3 size: 14 residues. This CDR3 is CASSLMEGSNEQYF. Here the CDR3 DNA reads TGTGCCAGCAGCTTAATGGAGGGTTCGAACGAGCAGTACTTC.

The chain uses TRBV10-3 and TRBJ2-3; D unresolved. Germline V gene data show CDR1 as ENHRY and CDR2 as SYGVKD. The length of the CDR3 is 16 residues. V shed 0 bases and J shed 4 bases, with 14 bases lying between them. The CDR3 reads CAISESQELVSDTQYF. The CDR3 DNA reads as TGTGCCATCAGTGAGTCCCAGGAGCTAGTCTCAGATACGCAGTATTTT.

This clone is a singleton in its sample. The J gene is TRBJ1-5, the V gene TRBV28; 11 nucleotides align to TRBD1. The germline CDR1 and CDR2 sequences are MDHEN and SYDVKM. The V and J ends lost 6 bases and 4 bases, in that order; junction bases with no gene match: 14. The CDR3 is made up of 18 amino acids. The CDR3 is CASSSGQGATYFNQPQHF. Here the CDR3 DNA reads TGTGCCAGCAGCTCCGGACAGGGGGCCACCTATTTTAATCAGCCCCAGCATTTT. The entire variable domain, with the rest obtained from reference TRBV28 and TRBJ1-5, is as follows: DVKVTQSSRYLVKRTGEKVFLECVQDMDHENMFWYRQDPGLGLRLIYFSYDVKMKEKGDIPEGYSVSREKKERFSLILESASTNQTSMYLCASSSGQGATYFNQPQHFGDGTRLSIL.

The rearrangement uses TRBV27 and TRBJ1-5; D is ambiguous. The germline gives CDR1 MNHEY, CDR2 SMNVEV (reference sequence). V was shortened by 5 bases and J by 7 bases, with 15 bases between the two germline ends. This CDR3 region has 14 residues. The CDR3 DNA is TGTGCCAGCAGTCCTATGGATGCCGGCCAGCCCCAGCATTTT. It codes for CASSPMDAGQPQHF.

J is TRBJ2-5 and V is TRBV5-1; 10 bases line up with TRBD2. Germline lookup yields CDR1 SGHRS and CDR2 YFSETQ. V shed 0 bases, J shed 5 bases, and the junction held 4 bases outside the gene matches. CDR3 length equals 15 residues. CDR3 DNA sequence: TGCGCCAGCAGCTTGGCGCGGGGACTAGCGGAGACCCAGTACTTC. It specifies CASSLARGLAETQYF.

The gene calls are TRBV19 and TRBJ2-3; 9 bases line up with TRBD1. Germline V gene data show CDR1 as LNHDA and CDR2 as SQIVND (reference sequence). The CDR3 runs to 16 residues. With 6 bases clipped from V and 2 bases from J, the junction kept 9 bases outside the gene matches. In DNA form, the CDR3 reads TGTGCCAGTAGGACCTTGGGACAGGGTGTCACAGATACGCAGTATTTT. Translating gives CASRTLGQGVTDTQYF.

This clone was seen a handful of times. The V and J genes are TRBV18 and TRBJ1-2; perhaps TRBD1 as D (6 bases). The CDR3 totals 13 residues. Germline values: CDR1 KGHSH, CDR2 LQKENI. V lost 3 bases and J 6 bases, leaving 11 bases between the germline ends. The CDR3 sequence: CASSPGQGHGYTF. Here the CDR3 DNA reads TGTGCCAGCTCACCGGGGCAGGGGCATGGCTACACCTTC.

This clone was recorded only once. The CDR3 protein is CASSLASGLSTDTQYF. CDR3 nucleotides: TGTGCCAGCAGCTTAGCTAGCGGGCTCAGCACAGATACGCAGTATTTT. The chain carries TRBV7-8 and TRBJ2-3, with 7 bases identical to TRBD2. The junction had 3 bases not matched to a gene; V was cut back by 0 bases and J by 0 bases. The CDR3 loop spans 16 amino acids. Germline V gene data show CDR1 as SGHVS and CDR2 as FQNEAQ.

The rearrangement uses TRBV27 and TRBJ2-5, with a weak D call TRBD1 (6 bases). V gave up 0 bases and J gave up 5 bases, with 13 bases separating them. This CDR3 contains 15 residues. Germline values: CDR1 MNHEY, CDR2 SMNVEV (reference sequence). In DNA, the CDR3 is TGTGCCAGCAGTTTATCGGTGGGGGCAGGCGAGACCCAGTACTTC. Translated: CASSLSVGAGETQYF.

The genes are TRBV6-5 and TRBJ2-2; D gene uncertain. The germline CDR1 and CDR2 sequences are MNHEY and SVGAGI. The CDR3 extends over 14 amino acids. V dropped 0 bases and J dropped 3 bases, with 5 bases sitting between them. Here the CDR3 reads CASSYSTYTGELFF. The CDR3, as DNA: TGTGCCAGCAGTTACTCGACCTACACCGGGGAGCTGTTTTTT.

There are a few counts of this clone. The chain is built from TRBV6-5 and TRBJ1-2; TRBD1 might be the D (6 bases). Trimming removed 6 bases at V and 6 bases at J, with 11 bases between. Germline CDR1 MNHEY, CDR2 SVGAGI. This CDR3 has 12 amino acids. The CDR3 sequence is CASRVQGHGYTF. The CDR3 coding sequence is TGTGCCAGCAGGGTACAGGGACATGGCTACACCTTC.

This sequence joins TRBV7-2 and TRBJ2-7; D unresolved. Between the trimmed V and J ends, which lost 5 bases and 2 bases, there was a span of 4 bases. The CDR3 has 11 amino acids. Germline loops: CDR1 SGHTA, CDR2 FQGNSA. The CDR3 sequence: CASSRAYEQYF. The CDR3 region has the DNA TGTGCCAGCAGCCGAGCCTACGAGCAGTACTTC.

This sequence joins TRBV19 and TRBJ2-7; TRBD2 agrees at 16 bases. Germline CDR1 LNHDA, CDR2 SQIVND (reference sequence). There are 15 residues in the CDR3. The ends lost 7 bases at V and 4 bases at J; junction bases unmatched: 4. The CDR3 loop is CASTPGLAGGYEQYF. The CDR3 region has the DNA TGTGCCAGTACTCCGGGACTAGCGGGAGGGTACGAGCAGTACTTC.

The chain carries TRBV9 and TRBJ1-2; 8 nucleotides line up with TRBD1. Germline V CDR1 and CDR2: SGDLS, YYNGEE. Trimming at V came to 0 bases and at J to 1 base, leaving 17 bases not matched to a gene. The CDR3 covers 20 residues. The CDR3 here is CASSVVMGTGPIRDNYGYTF. The CDR3 DNA is TGTGCCAGCAGCGTAGTAATGGGGACAGGACCAATAAGGGATAACTATGGCTACACCTTC.

In DNA, the CDR3 is TGCGCCAGCAGCCAAGATGGACAGGGGGACTATGGCTACACCTTC. Translation gives CASSQDGQGDYGYTF. The V gene is TRBV4-3, the J gene TRBJ1-2; 10 nucleotides match TRBD1. The CDR3 runs to 15 residues. The germline CDR1 and CDR2 sequences are LGHNA and YSLEER. With 0 bases clipped from V and 3 bases from J, the junction kept 1 base outside the gene matches.

V gene TRBV6-5 combines with J gene TRBJ1-2, with unresolved D. V was clipped by 0 bases and J by 8 bases, with 10 bases between them. This CDR3 spans 13 amino acids. Germline CDR1 MNHEY, CDR2 SVGAGI. The CDR3 here is CASSYSNFLGYTF. CDR3 nucleotides: TGTGCCAGCAGTTACTCGAATTTCTTGGGCTACACCTTC.

This chain joins TRBV27 and TRBJ2-6; D assignment may be TRBD1 or TRBD2 (5 bases each). Trimming stripped 3 bases from V and 10 bases from J, with 13 bases between. The CDR3 consists of 14 residues. Germline V CDR1 and CDR2: MNHEY, SMNVEV (reference sequence). The DNA for the CDR3 is TGTGCCAGCAGTTTCGGGGCCTCCTTTAACGTCCTGACTTTC. Encoded protein: CASSFGASFNVLTF. Combining the CDR3 with reference TRBV27 and TRBJ2-6 gives the whole variable domain EAQVTQNPRYLITVTGKKLTVTCSQNMNHEYMSWYRQDPGLGLRQIYYSMNVEVTDKGDVPEGYKVSRKEKRNFPLILESPSPNQTSLYFCASSFGASFNVLTFGAGSRLTVL.

The chain links TRBV5-1 to TRBJ2-5, with D possibly TRBD2 on 6 matching bases. The CDR3 has 15 residues. CDR1 is SGHRS and CDR2 is YFSETQ in the germline V gene. The V end was cut by 1 base, the J end by 0 bases, with 10 bases between. CDR3 in DNA: TGCGCCAGCAGCTTGTCGGGAGTGTACCAAGAGACCCAGTACTTC. Translation gives CASSLSGVYQETQYF.

The chain joins TRBV27 to TRBJ2-2; D unclear. CDR1 MNHEY and CDR2 SMNVEV come from the germline V gene (reference sequence). CDR3 length: 13 residues. V was clipped by 1 base and J by 7 bases, with 7 bases between them. Written as DNA, the CDR3 is TGTGCCAGCAGTTTATTCCCTGGCGGGGAGCTGTTTTTT. Protein: CASSLFPGGELFF.

The chain joins TRBV4-1 to TRBJ2-3; D ambiguous. The CDR3 has 16 residues. Germline loops: CDR1 MGHRA, CDR2 YSYEKL. V lost 0 bases and J lost 0, with 10 bases in between. The CDR3: CASSQDQSSSTDTQYF. The CDR3 nucleotides read TGCGCCAGCAGCCAAGATCAGAGCTCTAGCACAGATACGCAGTATTTT.

This clone was detected only a few times. The chain joins TRBV5-6 to TRBJ2-3; possible D gene TRBD1, 6 bases. The CDR3 spans 13 residues. The germline gives CDR1 SGHDT, CDR2 YYEEEE. V was pared by 2 bases and J by 3 bases, with 7 bases between. CDR3 region: CASSFTGTDTQYF. The CDR3 DNA is TGTGCCAGCAGCTTCACAGGGACAGATACGCAGTATTTT.

J is TRBJ2-7 and V is TRBV28; 7 bases fit TRBD1. The CDR3 is 12 residues long. The germline V gene has CDR1 MDHEN and CDR2 SYDVKM. V shed 9 bases and J 2 bases; nucleotides not matched to a gene: 4. The CDR3: CASRTGAYEQYF. The CDR3 coding sequence is TGTGCCAGTAGAACAGGGGCCTACGAGCAGTACTTC.

The rearrangement links TRBV10-3 to TRBJ2-3, with 9 bases that match TRBD2. The CDR3 contains 10 residues. The J segment lost 14 bases and the V segment lost 8 bases, leaving 5 bases of the junction unmatched. Germline loops: CDR1 ENHRY, CDR2 SYGVKD. The DNA of the CDR3 is TGTGCCATCGGGACTAGCTTTCTGTATTTT. Translating it yields CAIGTSFLYF.

V usage is TRBV6-1 and J usage is TRBJ1-5; D is perhaps TRBD1 (6 bases). The CDR3 has 17 residues. In germline, CDR1 is MNHNS, CDR2 SASEGT. V gave up 0 bases and J gave up 2 bases, with 14 bases separating them. The CDR3 coding sequence is TGTGCCAGCAGTGAAGCGCCTGGGGGCTTCGGCAATCAGCCCCAGCATTTT. Amino acid sequence: CASSEAPGGFGNQPQHF.

The rearrangement links TRBV7-2 to TRBJ2-3, with D possibly being TRBD1 (5 bases). The germline V and J ends were trimmed by 1 base and 2 bases, with 16 bases remaining between them. Germline V gene sequence: CDR1 SGHTA, CDR2 FQGNSA. CDR3 length: 17 residues. The CDR3 spells CASSLVDDSDITDTQYF. The CDR3 DNA reads TGTGCCAGCAGCTTAGTCGATGACAGTGACATCACAGATACGCAGTATTTT.

The gene calls are TRBV28 and TRBJ1-3; D uncertain. The germline V and J ends were trimmed by 6 bases and 0 bases, with 15 bases remaining between them. The CDR3 runs 16 residues. CDR1 and CDR2 (germline): MDHEN, SYDVKM. CDR3: CASSSWSLSSGNTIYF. CDR3 sequence (DNA): TGTGCCAGCAGCTCGTGGTCCTTGAGCTCTGGAAACACCATATATTTT.

V usage is TRBV30 and J usage is TRBJ2-1; 8 nucleotides match TRBD2. This CDR3 is 13 amino acids long. V lost 0 bases, J lost 10 bases, and 5 bases stayed unmatched. Germline CDR1 reads GTSNPN; CDR2 reads SVGIG (reference sequence). CDR3 DNA: TGTGCCTGGAGTGTAGCGGGAGCTAGGGAGCAGTTCTTC. Translating gives CAWSVAGAREQFF.

The V gene is TRBV28, the J gene TRBJ1-1, with D unclear. V lost 6 bases and J 1 base, leaving 24 bases between the germline ends. CDR1 is MDHEN and CDR2 is SYDVKM in the germline V gene. The CDR3 length is 18 residues. The CDR3 region has the DNA TGTGCCAGCAGGCACACCATAGCTCTACCCAAGGCGAACACTGAAGCTTTCTTT. This codes for CASRHTIALPKANTEAFF.

The rearrangement uses TRBV5-1 and TRBJ1-1, with 11 bases identical to TRBD1. Germline-derived CDR1 and CDR2 are SGHRS and YFSETQ. Germline trimming cut 5 bases from V and 1 base from J; bases unmatched to any gene: 4. CDR3 length: 15 residues. CDR3 DNA: TGCGCCAGCAGAACGGGACAGGGGGAGAACACTGAAGCTTTCTTT. Residues: CASRTGQGENTEAFF.

The chain employs TRBV6-5 and TRBJ1-4; no reliable D call. V lost 3 bases and J 7 bases, leaving 15 bases between the germline ends. Looked up from germline, CDR1 is MNHEY and CDR2 is SVGAGI. CDR3 length: 15 residues. The CDR3 here is CASSYTGPAGEKLFF. The CDR3 DNA follows: TGTGCCAGCAGTTATACCGGCCCCGCGGGTGAAAAACTGTTTTTT.